These T cell receptor beta chains were read from a single sample in a study of cytomegalovirus exposure and HLA in healthy donors. The assay was immunoSEQ multiplex PCR, and TCRdb's table has in-frame clones only and misses some. In the table there are almost 200,000 clones, 65% to 80% of which are singletons. Sequences were obtained from PBMCs. These receptors originate from a woman aged 30 to 39 in good health and CMV-seropositive. Both conserved end residues are part of each CDR3.

>16|TRBV6-5|TRBJ1-4
CASSYSIGGLSEKLFF
>14|TRBV6-5|TRBJ2-7
CASSRDKALYEQYF
>15|TRBV19|TRBJ1-1
CASSTYEPRQTEAFF
>12|TRBV10-3|TRBJ1-2
CAISEQGRGYTF
>16|TRBV2|TRBJ1-6
CASSSSGSSYNSPLHF
>15|TRBV4-1|TRBJ2-1
CASSQVGHRNNEQFF
>14|TRBV5-1|TRBJ2-7
CASSPSGRGAEQYF
>14|TRBV9|TRBJ2-7
CASSRGDRVSEQYF
>14|TRBV11-2|TRBJ1-1
CASTFGGAPTEAFF
>12|TRBV18|TRBJ2-7
CASSLGGGEQYF
>18|TRBV2|TRBJ2-7
CASSVPTSGGRSSYEQYF
>15|TRBV5-6|TRBJ2-7
CASSPFRGRSYEQYF
>14|TRBV29-1|TRBJ2-1
CSVAAGTSQNEQFF
>16|TRBV10-3|TRBJ2-2
CAISPRDRVDTGELFF